These 9 T cell receptor beta chains came from one sample sequenced in a study of blood T cells in healthy people across ages. Combining a sample-barcoded 5' primer with a J-beta primer mix, a second PCR ran for 7 to 11 cycles. From the 5' RACE reads, TCRdb called clonotypes with MiXCR, one entry per CDR3 protein. The sample carries approximately 1.5 million distinct CDR3 sequences, roughly 32% recorded once. The sequenced sample was blood. Source of these receptors: a woman in her thirties in good health.

The gene calls are TRBV7-9 and TRBJ2-3; 8 nucleotides agree with TRBD1. Germline values: CDR1 SEHNR, CDR2 FQNEAQ (reference sequence). V was clipped by 2 bases and J by 2 bases; unmatched bases: 3. The CDR3 is made up of 15 amino acids. The CDR3 loop reads CASSLSQGDTDTQYF. Here the CDR3 DNA reads TGTGCCAGCAGCTTATCACAGGGGGACACAGATACGCAGTATTTT.

This clonotype was observed at least ten times. This sequence joins TRBV13 and TRBJ2-1; 11 bases match TRBD2. The V and J ends lost 5 bases and 2 bases, in that order; junction bases with no gene match: 5. Germline CDR1 is PRHDT and CDR2 is FYEKMQ (reference sequence). The CDR3 spans 16 residues. CDR3 nucleotides: TGTGCCAGCAGCGGCGAGGGACTAGCGGCCTACAATGAGCAGTTCTTC. This codes for CASSGEGLAAYNEQFF.

This clonotype was picked up a small number of times. The chain recombines TRBV9 with TRBJ2-7, with a weak D call TRBD2 (5 bases). This CDR3 has 14 amino acids. Trimming left V 4 bases short and J 0 bases short, with 11 bases between. CDR1 and CDR2 from the germline V gene are SGDLS and YYNGEE. CDR3 coding DNA: TGTGCCAGCAGCCCCACTAGGACCTCCTACGAGCAGTACTTC. Its protein is CASSPTRTSYEQYF. Supplemented by reference TRBV9 and TRBJ2-7, the full variable domain reads DSGVTQTPKHLITATGQRVTLRCSPRSGDLSVYWYQQSLDQGLQFLIQYYNGEERAKGNILERFSAQQFPDLHSELNLSSLELGDSALYFCASSPTRTSYEQYFGPGTRLTVT.

Concerning this clonotype itself: The junction and the germline gene differ at one end; a read error may be behind it. The chain links TRBV6-1 to TRBJ2-7; a weak D match, TRBD2 (5 bases). This CDR3 is 14 amino acids long. Per the germline V gene, CDR1 is MNHNS and CDR2 is SASEGT. CDR3 loop: CTSNPSGSLYEQYF. DNA for the CDR3: TGTACCAGCAACCCGTCGGGGAGCCTGTACGAGCAGTACTTC.

This clonotype showed up just a few times. This chain joins TRBV6-6 and TRBJ1-2, with 9 bases that match TRBD1. J was trimmed by 6 bases and V by 0 bases; bases with no gene match: 2. The CDR3 is 14 residues long. Germline V gene data show CDR1 as MNHNY and CDR2 as SVGAGI (reference sequence). The CDR3 DNA reads TGTGCCAGCAGTTACTCGTGGACAGGGGATGGCTACACCTTC. Translating gives CASSYSWTGDGYTF.

The rearrangement uses TRBV5-1 and TRBJ1-1; the D gene is possibly TRBD1 (5 bases). Trimming shortened V by 3 bases and J by 0 bases, and 18 bases separated the two germline ends. The CDR3 covers 17 residues. CDR1 is SGHRS and CDR2 is YFSETQ in the germline V gene. CDR3 coding DNA: TGCGCCAGCAGCTCCGACACCCGGGGCATTATGAACACTGAAGCTTTCTTT. The encoded protein is CASSSDTRGIMNTEAFF. The whole variable domain, remainder taken from reference TRBV5-1 and TRBJ1-1, is KAGVTQTPRYLIKTRGQQVTLSCSPISGHRSVSWYQQTPGQGLQFLFEYFSETQRNKGNFPGRFSGRQFSNSRSEMNVSTLELGDSALYLCASSSDTRGIMNTEAFFGQGTRLTVV.

The sample holds a few counts of this clonotype. The chain employs TRBV18 and TRBJ2-2; the D call may be TRBD1 or TRBD2 (6 bases each). With 6 bases removed from V and 7 bases from J, the gap between germline ends came to 15 bases. The CDR3 is 14 amino acids. CDR1 and CDR2 (germline): KGHSH, LQKENI. The CDR3 nucleotides read TGTGCCAGCTCCATCGTCGGGGGCAGCGGGGAGCTGTTTTTT. It yields the protein CASSIVGGSGELFF.

This chain links TRBV7-2 with TRBJ2-1; the match to TRBD2 covers 9 bases. Germline assignment: CDR1 SGHTA and CDR2 FQGNSA. The CDR3 totals 15 residues. J was trimmed by 7 bases and V by 3 bases; bases with no gene match: 7. This chain's CDR3 is CASSFSSGVVNEQFF. The CDR3 coding sequence is TGTGCCAGCAGCTTTTCTAGCGGGGTGGTTAATGAGCAGTTCTTC.

This clonotype has only a few counts. This rearrangement joins TRBV29-1 to TRBJ2-1; D not resolved. The germline V gene encodes CDR1 SQVTM and CDR2 ANQGSEA. The length of the CDR3 is 14 residues. Between the trimmed V and J ends, which lost 7 bases and 7 bases, there was a span of 20 bases. The CDR3 region has the DNA TGCAGCGCCGGAAGGGCCCTGAGGATGAATGAGCAGTTCTTC. Residues: CSAGRALRMNEQFF.